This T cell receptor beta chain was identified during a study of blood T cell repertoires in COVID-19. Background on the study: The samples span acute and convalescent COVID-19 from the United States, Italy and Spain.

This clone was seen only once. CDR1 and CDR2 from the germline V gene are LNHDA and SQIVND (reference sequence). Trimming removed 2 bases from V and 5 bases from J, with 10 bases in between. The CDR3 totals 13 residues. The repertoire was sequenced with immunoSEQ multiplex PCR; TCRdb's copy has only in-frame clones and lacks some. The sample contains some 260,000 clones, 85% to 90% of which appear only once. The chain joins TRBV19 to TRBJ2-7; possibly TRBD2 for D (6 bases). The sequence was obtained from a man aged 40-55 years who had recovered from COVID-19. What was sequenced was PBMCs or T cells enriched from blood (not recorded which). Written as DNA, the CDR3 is TGTGCCAGTAGTATAATGGAGGGCGACGAGCAGTACTTC. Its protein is CASSIMEGDEQYF.